The present entry profiles one T cell receptor beta chain with its context. Antigen: not known. The sample originates from a study of shared clonotypes between healthy human individuals. The wider study: Per donor, CD8 memory used one plate, CD8 naive used two, CD4 memory used three and CD4 naive used three.

Donors were Caucasian adults residing in Nashville, Tennessee, USA. General study results and limits: Depth was large, yet rarefaction showed that sorted-subset sequencing was incomplete.

Data came from immunoSEQ multiplex PCR; TCRdb stores just in-frame clones and leaves some out. The sample holds over a million clones; approximately 80% are singletons and the top ten take 0.55% to 0.7%. The CDR3 length is 14 residues. Germline CDR1 and CDR2: MNHEY and SMNVEV (reference sequence). Trimming shortened V by 3 bases and J by 5 bases, and 13 bases separated the two germline ends. The rearrangement links TRBV27 to TRBJ2-5; a possible D gene is TRBD1 (6 bases). This receptor was identified in a man younger than 35 in good health. Some clones in this sample may be carry-over from other donors' samples. The specimen sequenced was memory CD4+ T cells from PBMCs. The subset here: CD45RA-negative fraction. CDR3 amino acids: CASSFQGLRETQYF. DNA for the CDR3: TGTGCCAGCAGTTTCCAGGGGCTAAGGGAGACCCAGTACTTC.